The present entry profiles one T cell receptor beta chain with its context. The antigen is not known. Sequencing was performed with immunoSEQ multiplex PCR; in TCRdb, only in-frame clones are kept and a portion is missing. Among tens of thousands of clones listed, roughly four fifths were seen once. V was cut by 3 bases and J by 4 bases, with 12 bases left in between. The CDR3 spans 15 residues. Germline-derived CDR1 and CDR2 are MDHEN and SYDVKM. This sample is drawn from a study of OX40 agonist ivuxolimab in advanced cancers. Study summary: Partial responses were recorded for three patients, including one with hepatocellular carcinoma and two with cutaneous melanoma.

General study findings and limits: CD8+ T cells (on average) carried more expanded clones than CD4+ T cells.

Sequencing was performed on CD4+ or CD8+ T cells sorted from blood, taken in a trial of the OX40 agonist ivuxolimab. V gene TRBV28 combines with J gene TRBJ2-2; TRBD1 is a possible D gene (5 bases). The clonotype was recovered from an adult with an advanced solid tumor such as melanoma, head and neck, liver or kidney cancer. The CDR3 loop is CASSLLGRGTGELFF. The CDR3 coding sequence is TGTGCCAGCAGTTTGTTGGGTAGGGGCACCGGGGAGCTGTTTTTT.